This T cell receptor (beta chain) was identified in a study of OX40 agonist ivuxolimab in advanced cancers. Looking at the study overall: Past anti-PD-1, anti-PD-L1 or anti-CTLA-4 therapy was accepted, and 40% had received some.

The investigators sampled blood at baseline, at cycle 4 day 1, and at cycle 7 day 1. Sequenced by immunoSEQ multiplex PCR; TCRdb stores in-frame clones only, minus some. Among 100,000 to 150,000 clones, around 92% were seen once, and the ten largest hold 0.65% to 0.9%. The source material was CD4+ or CD8+ T cells sorted from blood, sampled in a trial of the OX40 agonist ivuxolimab. The receptor's source is an adult with an advanced solid tumor such as melanoma, head and neck, liver or kidney cancer.

CDR3 amino acids: CASSTRAGGDYGYTF. In DNA form, the CDR3 reads TGTGCCAGCAGTACTCGGGCAGGGGGCGACTATGGCTACACCTTC. The chain employs TRBV28 and TRBJ1-2; TRBD1 matches at 8 bases. CDR1 is MDHEN and CDR2 is SYDVKM in the germline V gene. The CDR3 has 15 amino acids. With 5 bases clipped from V and 3 bases from J, the junction kept 8 bases outside the gene matches.